These 9 T cell receptor beta chains originate from one sample sequenced in a study of T cell repertoires in cytomegalovirus infection. Their antigens remain unidentified. One entry per CDR3 protein, called by TCRdb with MiXCR from the reads. The data show 750,000 to 900,000 distinct CDR3 sequences, with approximately 32% seen just once and around 13% held by the top ten. This sample comprised cultured CD8+ T cells from PBMCs, obtained from culture after CMV antigen stimulation. The receptors come from a human donor in good health (CMV status not recorded). Some clones in this sample may be carry-over from other donors' samples.

CDR3 amino acids: CASVPTVYNSPLHF. CDR3 in DNA: TGTGCCAGCGTTCCGACAGTCTATAATTCACCCCTCCACTTT. The chain has TRBV2 and TRBJ1-6; D is possibly TRBD1 (5 bases). This CDR3 contains 14 residues. V gave up 8 bases and J gave up 3 bases, with 11 bases separating them. Germline V gene data show CDR1 as SNHLY and CDR2 as FYNNEI.

The chain joins TRBV12-3 or TRBV12-4 to TRBJ1-1, with D possibly being TRBD1 (5 bases). This CDR3 region has 14 residues. V gave up 5 bases and J gave up 3 bases, with 13 bases separating them. The CDR3 region has the DNA TGTGCCAGCAGTCCTGGGACGGCACACACTGAAGCTTTCTTT. Translated, it gives CASSPGTAHTEAFF.

The V gene is TRBV27, the J gene TRBJ2-1, with 8 bases matching TRBD1. This CDR3 is built from 14 residues. Germline assignment: CDR1 MNHEY and CDR2 SMNVEV (reference sequence). The ends lost 6 bases at V and 5 bases at J; junction bases unmatched: 6. The CDR3 reads CASSFDRGNNEQFF. The CDR3 DNA follows: TGTGCCAGCAGCTTTGACAGGGGCAACAATGAGCAGTTCTTC.

V usage is TRBV10-3 and J usage is TRBJ2-7; TRBD2 matches at 8 bases. Losses at the gene ends were 3 bases for V and 7 bases for J; bases not matched to a gene: 8. The CDR3 consists of 14 residues. The germline CDR1 and CDR2 sequences are ENHRY and SYGVKD. The CDR3 reads CAISETGGAREQYV. The CDR3 DNA reads TGTGCCATCAGTGAAACGGGAGGGGCGCGTGAGCAGTACGTC.

This clonotype was observed at least ten times. The V call is TRBV7-2, the J call TRBJ2-5, with 10 bases that match TRBD2. This CDR3 is 16 amino acids long. J was trimmed by 2 bases and V by 6 bases; bases with no gene match: 9. The germline V gene encodes CDR1 SGHTA and CDR2 FQGNSA. CDR3 DNA: TGTGCCAGCAGTTCTAATAGCGGGGGGACACAAGAGACCCAGTACTTC. This codes for CASSSNSGGTQETQYF.

This chain joins TRBV6-6 and TRBJ1-1, with D unresolved. This CDR3 region has 17 residues. Trimming shortened V by 8 bases and J by 5 bases, and 27 bases separated the two germline ends. CDR1 and CDR2 (germline): MNHNY, SVGAGI (reference sequence). The DNA of the CDR3 is TGTGCCAGCCCGAGGGAGGCTCCCGGCGACCAGAAAACTGAAGCTTTCTTT. It yields the protein CASPREAPGDQKTEAFF.

The chain employs TRBV7-9 and TRBJ2-7; D perhaps matches TRBD1 (5 bases). The germline gives CDR1 SEHNR, CDR2 FQNEAQ (reference sequence). V was pared by 3 bases and J by 0 bases, with 15 bases between. The CDR3 consists of 16 residues. The CDR3 nucleotides read TGTGCCAGCAGCTTTCGTCCTGACAGCTTCTCCTACGAGCAGTACTTC. Protein product: CASSFRPDSFSYEQYF.

The chain joins TRBV10-3 to TRBJ2-1, with a weak D call TRBD1 (7 bases). V shed 0 bases and J shed 10 bases, with 16 bases lying between them. This CDR3 comprises 15 residues. Germline CDR1 is ENHRY and CDR2 is SYGVKD. In DNA form, the CDR3 reads TGTGCCATCAGTGAGTCGGCAGGGGGGCCAGGGGAGCAGTTCTTC. It codes for CAISESAGGPGEQFF.

This clonotype was detected a few times. The J gene is TRBJ1-6, the V gene TRBV27, with 8 positions matching TRBD1. The germline gives CDR1 MNHEY, CDR2 SMNVEV (reference sequence). The CDR3 contains 12 residues. The J segment lost 16 bases and the V segment lost 5 bases, leaving 7 bases of the junction unmatched. Written as DNA, the CDR3 is TGTGCCAGCAGTCCCCGGGGACAGGAACTCCACTTT. This sequence encodes CASSPRGQELHF.